This TCR beta chain was identified during a study of shared clonotypes between healthy human individuals. The CDR3 totals 13 residues. Germline V gene data show CDR1 as MNHNY and CDR2 as SVGAGI (reference sequence). The V gene lost 6 bases and the J gene lost 2 bases, with 11 bases spanning the gap. In the authors' methods: Owing to the provision of junction-only sequences devoid of quality scores by immunoSEQ, filtering differed. TCRdb's table, derived via immunoSEQ multiplex PCR, lists solely in-frame clones and lacks some. Clone size and the V and J calls come from that table; the DNA yielded D and trimming. The sample records about 2 million clones, about 95% being singletons. Naive CD8 cells lacked CD45RO and underwent positive selection for CCR7, leaving out terminally differentiated effector memory CD45RA+ cells.

Specimen: naive CD8+ T cells sorted from blood. The V and J genes are TRBV6-6 and TRBJ2-7, with D perhaps TRBD1 or TRBD2 (5 bases each). The TCR originated in a young man in good health. CDR3 residues: CASRVGVTYEQYF. CDR3 nucleotide sequence: TGTGCCAGCAGGGTGGGGGTAACCTACGAGCAGTACTTC.